These 21 T cell receptor beta chains came from one sample sequenced in a study of cytomegalovirus exposure and HLA in healthy donors. The study ran its PCR with 60 Vbeta and 13 Jbeta primers. The protocol was immunoSEQ multiplex PCR, while the TCRdb copy is restricted to in-frame clones and leaves out a portion. The sample contains about 150,000 clones, roughly 66% of which appear only once. Material: PBMCs. These receptors all come from a woman aged 55-70 years in good health and CMV-seronegative.

The chain links TRBV7-9 to TRBJ2-5; 7 bases line up with TRBD1. The CDR3 contains 17 residues. The V gene end was trimmed by 3 bases and the J gene end by 2 bases; junction bases not matched to a gene: 12. Germline CDR1 SEHNR, CDR2 FQNEAQ (reference sequence). The CDR3 DNA is TGTGCCAGCAGCTTTAGAGGGACAGCCAGGTATCAAGAGACCCAGTACTTC. This sequence encodes CASSFRGTARYQETQYF.

The chain combines TRBV6-1 with TRBJ1-3; 7 bases agree with TRBD1. The germline V gene has CDR1 MNHNS and CDR2 SASEGT. The ends lost 6 bases at V and 8 bases at J; junction bases unmatched: 10. The length of the CDR3 is 14 residues. The CDR3 loop is CASSRTGPGDTIYF. CDR3 bases: TGTGCCAGCAGCCGGACAGGCCCCGGAGACACCATATATTTT.

The J gene is TRBJ2-2, the V gene TRBV19; a weak D match, TRBD1 (5 bases). Germline assignment: CDR1 LNHDA and CDR2 SQIVND (reference sequence). The length of the CDR3 is 13 residues. Trimming pared 5 bases from V and 2 bases from J, leaving 6 bases between. The CDR3: CASSQGNTGELFF. Written as DNA, the CDR3 is TGTGCCAGTAGTCAGGGAAACACCGGGGAGCTGTTTTTT.

This clone was seen a few times. The chain combines TRBV2 with TRBJ2-3, with 7 bases lining up with TRBD1. V was pared by 5 bases and J by 1 base, with 6 bases of the junction left unmatched. This CDR3 has 15 amino acids. CDR1 is SNHLY and CDR2 is FYNNEI in the germline V gene. CDR3 sequence (DNA): TGTGCCAGCAGTCCCGGGACAGTTGGCACAGATACGCAGTATTTT. Protein product: CASSPGTVGTDTQYF.

V usage is TRBV6-5 and J usage is TRBJ1-2; a weak D match, TRBD1 (5 bases). V gave up 2 bases and J gave up 7 bases, with 8 bases separating them. This CDR3 is built from 12 residues. CDR1 and CDR2 (germline): MNHEY, SVGAGI. CDR3 nucleotide sequence: TGTGCCAGCAGTTACATGGGGGGTGGCTACACCTTC. Amino acid sequence: CASSYMGGGYTF.

This clone was picked up one time. No conserved phenylalanine or tryptophan is present at the end of the CDR3, so a read error is the likely explanation. The limits of the CDR3 on the DNA are not certain, so only TCRdb's listed CDR3 is given. The chain links TRBV27 to TRBJ1-4; the listed D gene, TRBD1, was not tested against the DNA. The CDR3 is 14 residues long, counting both termini. Germline V gives CDR1 MNHEY, CDR2 SMNVEV (reference sequence). The CDR3 sequence: CASSPGTELKRGGV.

This rearrangement joins TRBV7-2 to TRBJ2-7; 8 bases are shared with TRBD2. V lost 1 base, J lost 7 bases, and 12 bases stayed unmatched. Germline values: CDR1 SGHTA, CDR2 FQGNSA. The CDR3 covers 16 residues. The DNA of the CDR3 is TGTGCCAGCAGCTTAGTTGGCGGGGGGCCCTCCAGGGAGCAGTACTTC. Residues: CASSLVGGGPSREQYF.

This chain links TRBV6-1 with TRBJ2-7; D remains unclear. Germline V gives CDR1 MNHNS, CDR2 SASEGT. V shed 2 bases and J shed 3 bases, with 5 bases lying between them. The CDR3 covers 12 residues. The CDR3: CASSELGYEQYF. CDR3 DNA: TGTGCCAGCAGTGAACTCGGCTACGAGCAGTACTTC.

The chain links TRBV29-1 to TRBJ2-1; D may be TRBD2 (8 bases). CDR3 size: 14 residues. V shed 8 bases and J shed 2 bases, with 16 bases lying between them. Germline values: CDR1 SQVTM, CDR2 ANQGSEA. The CDR3 sequence is CSSGGGTAYNEQFF. The CDR3 bases are TGCAGCTCGGGCGGGGGGACAGCCTACAATGAGCAGTTCTTC.

The chain joins TRBV5-1 to TRBJ2-7; D may be TRBD2 (6 bases). V shed 5 bases and J shed 5 bases, with 17 bases lying between them. The CDR3 runs 14 residues. Per germline, CDR1 SGHRS and CDR2 YFSETQ. CDR3 nucleotide sequence: TGCGCCAGCAGGGGGACTTCTACTGTGGACGAGCAGTACTTC. Amino acid sequence: CASRGTSTVDEQYF.

The chain uses TRBV9 and TRBJ1-2, with TRBD1 as a possible D gene (6 bases). From germline, CDR1 is SGDLS and CDR2 YYNGEE. The V and J ends lost 0 bases and 5 bases respectively, with 14 bases between them. The CDR3 extends over 15 amino acids. The CDR3 loop reads CASSVGATGAYGYTF. In DNA, the CDR3 is TGTGCCAGCAGCGTAGGTGCGACAGGTGCTTATGGCTACACCTTC.

This clone was counted a few times. The chain carries TRBV6-5 and TRBJ1-5, with 9 bases fitting TRBD1. V lost 8 bases and J lost 6; bases outside the gene matches: 5. CDR3 length equals 13 residues. CDR1 and CDR2 from the germline V gene are MNHEY and SVGAGI. The CDR3 protein is CASSDRGFQPQHF. The DNA of the CDR3 is TGTGCCAGCTCGGACAGGGGTTTTCAGCCCCAGCATTTT.

There are a few counts of this clone. J is TRBJ2-3 and V is TRBV7-8; a weak D match, TRBD1 (6 bases). Looked up from germline, CDR1 is SGHVS and CDR2 is FQNEAQ. With 5 bases removed from V and 6 bases from J, the gap between germline ends came to 9 bases. CDR3 length equals 12 residues. Written as DNA, the CDR3 is TGTGCCAGCAGCCTTGACAGGGATACGCAGTATTTT. Encoded protein: CASSLDRDTQYF.

In this sample, this clone turned up a few times. V is TRBV5-1 and J is TRBJ2-1; no firm D call. The CDR3 is made up of 15 amino acids. Per germline, CDR1 SGHRS and CDR2 YFSETQ. Trimming left V 0 bases short and J 6 bases short, with 13 bases between. As DNA, the CDR3 is TGCGCCAGCAGCTTGGCCTTCGAGGTAGGCAATGAGCAGTTCTTC. The encoded protein is CASSLAFEVGNEQFF.

J is TRBJ2-5 and V is TRBV19; 10 nucleotides line up with TRBD2. Germline V gene data show CDR1 as LNHDA and CDR2 as SQIVND (reference sequence). V dropped 5 bases and J dropped 2; count of bases not matched to a gene: 2. The CDR3 spans 14 residues. CDR3 bases: TGTGCCAGTAGTGAACTAGCGGGGCAAGAGACCCAGTACTTC. It yields the protein CASSELAGQETQYF.

V usage is TRBV29-1 and J usage is TRBJ1-4; 8 bases fit TRBD1. V dropped 7 bases and J dropped 8; count of bases not matched to a gene: 6. The V gene's germline CDR1 is SQVTM and CDR2 ANQGSEA. This CDR3 is 12 amino acids long. The CDR3 coding sequence is TGCAGCGCCGGGACAGGCGGGGAAAAACTGTTTTTT. Encoded protein: CSAGTGGEKLFF.

V usage is TRBV29-1 and J usage is TRBJ2-3, with 13 bases aligning to TRBD2. The V gene end was trimmed by 4 bases and the J gene end by 3 bases; junction bases not matched to a gene: 10. Germline V lookup: CDR1 SQVTM, CDR2 ANQGSEA. This CDR3 region has 17 residues. The CDR3 nucleotides are TGCAGCGTTGGGGTGACTAGCGGGGGGACATCAACAGATACGCAGTATTTT. As protein: CSVGVTSGGTSTDTQYF.

The chain has TRBV5-1 and TRBJ2-7, with a tentative D call TRBD1 (6 bases). Germline V CDR1 and CDR2: SGHRS, YFSETQ. With 4 bases removed from V and 5 bases from J, the gap between germline ends came to 13 bases. The CDR3 runs to 13 residues. CDR3 loop: CASSTAGVDEQYF. For the CDR3, the DNA is TGCGCCAGCAGCACCGCAGGGGTGGACGAGCAGTACTTC.

The chain combines TRBV6-1 with TRBJ2-2, with a possible D match to TRBD2 (5 bases). The germline V gene encodes CDR1 MNHNS and CDR2 SASEGT. V lost 5 bases and J 6 bases, leaving 10 bases between the germline ends. The CDR3 runs 13 residues. The CDR3 protein is CASSFGIAGELFF. CDR3 DNA sequence: TGTGCCAGCAGTTTCGGGATAGCCGGGGAGCTGTTTTTT.

This clone was picked up a small number of times. The chain couples TRBV7-7 to TRBJ2-1; 8 bases agree with TRBD2. Trimming at V came to 4 bases and at J to 3 bases, leaving 5 bases not matched to a gene. The length of the CDR3 is 15 residues. Germline V gene data show CDR1 as SSHAT and CDR2 as FNYEAQ (reference sequence). The CDR3 DNA reads as TGTGCCAGCAGCTCCGGGAGGGGTCTCTACAATGAGCAGTTCTTC. Translated: CASSSGRGLYNEQFF.

This chain connects TRBV5-4 to TRBJ2-7, with D perhaps matching TRBD1 (6 bases). Germline CDR1 reads SGHNT; CDR2 reads YYREEE (reference sequence). The CDR3 sequence is 13 residues long. V lost 1 base and J 5 bases, leaving 10 bases between the germline ends. This chain's CDR3 is CASSLQGRNEQYF. CDR3 nucleotides: TGTGCCAGCAGCTTGCAGGGGAGAAACGAGCAGTACTTC.